This TCR beta chain appears in the sequencing data of a study of human T cells and chemical hapten exposure. Study-wide findings and caveats: No change in TCRs above 1 in 1000 frequency was produced by DPC sensitization. Expanded TCRs created a significantly greater count of big CDR3 similarity clusters than controls did.

Stated time point: patch test 2, 6 weeks after DPC sensitization. Treatment denoted: therapeutic diphenylcyclopropenone sensitization with weekly scalp DPC. This clonotype has a count of ten or more. Its target is not known. TCRdb reanalysed the RACE reads using MiXCR and keeps one entry per CDR3 protein. The table has about 84,000 distinct CDR3 sequences, under 11% seen once. Material: whole blood, obtained in connection with sensitization to the hapten diphenylcyclopropenone (DPC). The clonotype originates from a woman in her forties or fifties with alopecia areata. Some clones in this sample may be carry-over from other donors' samples.

CDR3 region: CASVQGTEAFF. As DNA, the CDR3 is TGTGCCAGCGTCCAGGGGACTGAAGCTTTCTTT. The rearrangement joins TRBV6-1 to TRBJ1-1; TRBD1 is a possible D gene (6 bases). Germline V gene sequence: CDR1 MNHNS, CDR2 SASEGT. There are 11 residues in the CDR3. Trimming cost V 8 bases and J 5 bases, with 9 bases left between them.